The sequence of this T cell receptor (beta chain) was determined in a study of T-cell reconstitution after alpha-beta-depleted transplantation in children. With 11 bases clipped from V and 7 bases from J, the junction kept 6 bases outside the gene matches. CDR1 MGHDK and CDR2 SYGVNS come from the germline V gene. There are 13 residues in the CDR3. Details on this clonotype: Its antigen is still unknown.

During its preparation, the TCRbeta library received unique molecular identifiers. TCRdb reprocessed the PCR reads with MiXCR, giving one entry per CDR3 protein. This sample has some 310,000 distinct CDR3 sequences, with around 25% found just once. Overall study results and limits: Some patients showed high day-60 TCRbeta diversity, which derived from surviving recipient T cells and thymic progenitors. Alpha-beta T cells present about two months after transplant were reported to originate from several hundred expanded graft clones.

The receptor comes from a male patient between 5 and 17 years old who had a stem cell transplant for acute lymphoblastic leukemia, so the T cells may come from the graft donor. The chain joins TRBV25-1 to TRBJ1-6; 9 nucleotides align to TRBD1. The source material was PBMCs, mostly from graft donor cells, sampled 180 days after TCRalphabeta/CD19-depleted stem cell transplant. Written as DNA, the CDR3 is TGTGCCTCCGCGACAGGGGGAAATTCACCCCTCCACTTT. As protein: CASATGGNSPLHF. Drawing the rest from reference TRBV25-1 and TRBJ1-6, the complete variable domain is EADIYQTPRYLVIGTGKKITLECSQTMGHDKMYWYQQDPGMELHLIHYSYGVNSTEKGDLSSESTVSRIRTEHFPLTLESARPSHTSQYLCASATGGNSPLHFGNGTRLTVT.